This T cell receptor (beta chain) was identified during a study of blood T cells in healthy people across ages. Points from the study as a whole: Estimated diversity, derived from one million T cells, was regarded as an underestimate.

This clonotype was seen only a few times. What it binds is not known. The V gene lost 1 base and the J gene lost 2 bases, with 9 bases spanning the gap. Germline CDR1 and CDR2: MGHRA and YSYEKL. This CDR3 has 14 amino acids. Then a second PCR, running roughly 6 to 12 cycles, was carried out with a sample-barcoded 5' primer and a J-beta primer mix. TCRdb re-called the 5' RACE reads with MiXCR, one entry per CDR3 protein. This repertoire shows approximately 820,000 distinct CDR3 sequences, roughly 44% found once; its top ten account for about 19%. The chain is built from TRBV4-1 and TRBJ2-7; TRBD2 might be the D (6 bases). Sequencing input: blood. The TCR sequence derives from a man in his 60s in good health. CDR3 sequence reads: CASSQVTGAYEQYF. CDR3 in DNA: TGCGCCAGCAGCCAAGTTACGGGGGCCTACGAGCAGTACTTC.